These 3 T cell receptor beta chains came from one sample sequenced in a study of blood T cell repertoires in COVID-19. Only in-frame clones appear in the TCRdb table, and some are missing; sequencing was by immunoSEQ multiplex PCR. The sample consists of about 170,000 clones, about 85% of them appearing once. The sequenced sample consisted of peripheral blood. The source of these receptors is a man at least 80 years old with COVID-19, enrolled during active disease.

V usage is TRBV5-1 and J usage is TRBJ2-7; TRBD1 matches 7 bases. The V gene end was trimmed by 3 bases and the J gene end by 2 bases; junction bases not matched to a gene: 5. This CDR3 has 14 residues. Germline CDR1 reads SGHRS; CDR2 reads YFSETQ. CDR3 protein: CASSYLTGPYEQYF. For the CDR3, the DNA is TGCGCCAGCAGCTACCTGACAGGGCCCTACGAGCAGTACTTC.

The gene calls are TRBV18 and TRBJ2-7; 7 positions match TRBD2. The CDR3 totals 14 residues. J gave up 4 bases and V 8 bases, and 11 bases lay outside the gene matches. Germline CDR1 is KGHSH and CDR2 is LQKENI. CDR3 protein: CASAQGTGRYEQYF. The CDR3 nucleotides read TGTGCCAGCGCGCAAGGGACCGGGAGGTACGAGCAGTACTTC.

This clone appeared once. This chain links TRBV9 with TRBJ1-2, with D hard to call. This CDR3 spans 15 amino acids. The V and J ends lost 3 bases and 8 bases respectively, with 20 bases between them. Looked up from germline, CDR1 is SGDLS and CDR2 is YYNGEE. The CDR3 sequence is CASSAANGMMGGYTF. The CDR3 DNA reads as TGTGCCAGCAGCGCGGCGAACGGGATGATGGGAGGCTACACCTTC.